These 2 T cell receptor beta chains share one sample of origin, sequenced in a study of T cell responses to AZD1222 COVID-19 vaccine. The table came from immunoSEQ multiplex PCR; TCRdb's copy has only in-frame clones and leaves some out. The sample lists 150,000 to 200,000 clones, around 92% occurring once. The sample was peripheral blood, taken on day 0 of AZD1222 vaccination. Source of these receptors: an adult in good health.

To note about this clone: A read error may produce the germline difference seen at one junction end. This chain connects TRBV2 to TRBJ2-1; perhaps TRBD1 as D (5 bases). Per the germline V gene, CDR1 is SNHLY and CDR2 is FYNNEI. This CDR3 has 12 amino acids. In DNA form, the CDR3 reads TGTGCCGGCAGGGAACTAAACAATGAGCAGTTCTTC. Amino acids: CAGRELNNEQFF.

The CDR3 loop reads CASSWGQSSTDTQYF. The CDR3 nucleotides are TGTGCCAGCAGCTGGGGACAGTCTAGCACAGATACGCAGTATTTT. The rearrangement uses TRBV7-2 and TRBJ2-3; 7 bases map to TRBD1. Germline assignment: CDR1 SGHTA and CDR2 FQGNSA. The CDR3 is 15 amino acids. V dropped 4 bases and J dropped 0; count of bases not matched to a gene: 4.